Shown below are 25 T cell receptor beta chains from a single sample sequenced in a study of OX40 agonist ivuxolimab in advanced cancers. Repertoires were generated with immunoSEQ multiplex PCR, while TCRdb's copy carries only in-frame clones and drops some. The sample includes about 76,000 clones, about 88% of them seen just once. The input for sequencing was CD4+ or CD8+ T cells sorted from blood, taken in a trial of the OX40 agonist ivuxolimab. The receptors stem from an adult with an advanced solid tumor such as melanoma, head and neck, liver or kidney cancer.

V is TRBV5-1 and J is TRBJ2-3, with 7 bases that match TRBD2. Germline V gene lookup returns CDR1 SGHRS and CDR2 YFSETQ. After removal of 2 bases from V and 4 bases from J, the junction contained 7 bases not matched to a gene. The length of the CDR3 is 15 residues. CDR3 in amino acids: CASSFIPSGADTQYF. The CDR3 DNA follows: TGCGCCAGCAGCTTTATCCCTAGCGGAGCAGATACGCAGTATTTT.

This chain links TRBV10-1 with TRBJ1-1; a possible D gene is TRBD1 (5 bases). The CDR3 consists of 12 residues. Germline values: CDR1 WNHNN, CDR2 SYGVQD (reference sequence). Trimming took 8 bases from V and 2 from J, leaving 9 bases between them. The CDR3 DNA reads TGCGCCAGCCACAGGATTAACACTGAAGCTTTCTTT. It specifies CASHRINTEAFF.

The chain's CDR3 is CASTPGGVYEQYF. CDR3 coding DNA: TGTGCCAGTACCCCGGGAGGGGTCTACGAGCAGTACTTC. V gene TRBV19 combines with J gene TRBJ2-7; 8 nucleotides line up with TRBD2. The CDR3 sequence is 13 residues long. J was trimmed by 3 bases and V by 7 bases; bases with no gene match: 5. The germline V gene encodes CDR1 LNHDA and CDR2 SQIVND (reference sequence).

This rearrangement joins TRBV7-3 to TRBJ2-1; maybe TRBD1 (6 bases). This CDR3 is 15 amino acids long. Germline CDR1 SGHTA, CDR2 FQGTGA. V lost 8 bases and J lost 3, with 17 bases in between. The DNA of the CDR3 is TGTGCCAGCTCCGGCAGGGACAAACTCTACAATGAGCAGTTCTTC. It yields the protein CASSGRDKLYNEQFF.

This chain links TRBV7-9 with TRBJ1-5; D is ambiguous. Germline CDR1 reads SEHNR; CDR2 reads FQNEAQ (reference sequence). This CDR3 has 15 amino acids. Deletions cut 1 base from V and 8 bases from J, with 15 bases between. Here the CDR3 DNA reads TGTGCCAGCAGCTTAGTCCCAGGAATCGGTAAGCCCCAGCATTTT. It specifies CASSLVPGIGKPQHF.

In this sample, this clone turned up once. V gene TRBV5-1 combines with J gene TRBJ1-2; D unclear. The CDR3 has 14 residues. Germline CDR1 reads SGHRS; CDR2 reads YFSETQ. Trimming stripped 0 bases from V and 3 bases from J, with 9 bases between. The CDR3 region has the DNA TGCGCCAGCAGCTTGGGCAGACCTTACTATGGCTACACCTTC. Its translation is CASSLGRPYYGYTF.

This chain uses TRBV11-2 with TRBJ2-3; TRBD2 agrees at 14 bases. CDR1 and CDR2 from the germline V gene are SGHAT and FQNNGV. J was trimmed by 1 base and V by 7 bases; bases with no gene match: 10. The CDR3 is 18 amino acids. The CDR3 bases are TGTGCCAGCAATGGCGGGACTAGCGGGAGAGGGGGCACAGATACGCAGTATTTT. Protein: CASNGGTSGRGGTDTQYF.

The rearrangement joins TRBV6-1 to TRBJ1-5; 7 nucleotides agree with TRBD1. This CDR3 has 15 amino acids. The V gene end was trimmed by 10 bases and the J gene end by 0 bases; junction bases not matched to a gene: 9. CDR1 MNHNS and CDR2 SASEGT come from the germline V gene. The CDR3: CATDREWVSNQPQHF. CDR3 sequence (DNA): TGTGCCACCGACAGGGAATGGGTTAGCAATCAGCCCCAGCATTTT.

The V call is TRBV30, the J call TRBJ2-2; D gene uncertain. Per the germline V gene, CDR1 is GTSNPN and CDR2 is SVGIG (reference sequence). The CDR3 runs to 13 residues. The V end lost 5 bases, the J end lost 4 bases, and 11 bases lay between the germline ends. CDR3 bases: TGTGCCTGGGGCGACTCGGGCACCGGGGAGCTGTTTTTT. This gives the protein CAWGDSGTGELFF.

The V call is TRBV27, the J call TRBJ2-7; 7 bases are shared with TRBD2. Losses at the gene ends were 5 bases for V and 6 bases for J; bases not matched to a gene: 7. Germline V gene sequence: CDR1 MNHEY, CDR2 SMNVEV (reference sequence). This CDR3 has 13 residues. The CDR3 region is CASSKRERGEQYF. CDR3 coding DNA: TGTGCCAGCAGTAAACGGGAGCGGGGCGAGCAGTACTTC.

This clone has only one observation. The V call is TRBV4-2, the J call TRBJ2-7, with D maybe TRBD2 (6 bases). The CDR3 has 14 residues. Germline assignment: CDR1 LGHNA and CDR2 YNFKEQ. Trimming left V 7 bases short and J 2 bases short, with 15 bases between. In DNA, the CDR3 is TGTGCCAGCACCCTTGGGACTGGGGCCTACGAGCAGTACTTC. Amino acid sequence: CASTLGTGAYEQYF.

The chain has TRBV28 and TRBJ2-7; D might be TRBD2 (7 bases). This CDR3 is built from 14 residues. Germline values: CDR1 MDHEN, CDR2 SYDVKM. The ends were cut back, 3 bases at V and 0 bases at J, with 9 bases in the middle. CDR3 loop: CASSLGGASYEQYF. DNA for the CDR3: TGTGCCAGCAGTTTGGGGGGGGCCTCCTACGAGCAGTACTTC.

The CDR3 DNA reads TGTGCCAGCAGCAGGGAGTGGGGCCACGAGCAGTACTTC. Amino acids: CASSREWGHEQYF. V is TRBV6-1 and J is TRBJ2-5; D tentatively fits TRBD1 or TRBD2 (5 bases each). The better agreement between TRBJ2-7 and the DNA end casts doubt on the J call. Per germline, CDR1 MNHNS and CDR2 SASEGT. This CDR3 spans 13 amino acids.

This rearrangement joins TRBV25-1 to TRBJ2-1, with 12 bases lining up with TRBD2. V lost 3 bases, J lost 4 bases, and 4 bases stayed unmatched. The CDR3 spans 16 residues. Germline V CDR1 and CDR2: MGHDK, SYGVNS. CDR3 DNA sequence: TGTGCCAGCAGTGACCCTAGCGGGAGGGAATACAATGAGCAGTTCTTC. It translates to CASSDPSGREYNEQFF.

The sample holds one count of this clone. This sequence joins TRBV11-3 and TRBJ2-5; either TRBD1 or TRBD2 may supply D (5 bases each). From germline, CDR1 is SGHNT and CDR2 YENEEA. The V end lost 1 base, the J end lost 4 bases, and 16 bases lay between the germline ends. The CDR3 is 16 residues long. The CDR3 nucleotides read TGTGCCAGCAGCTTAGCGGGACCGCTGATCGGAGAGACCCAGTACTTC. It codes for CASSLAGPLIGETQYF.

The chain couples TRBV18 to TRBJ1-1; tentatively, D is TRBD1 (5 bases). V dropped 4 bases and J dropped 3 bases, with 15 bases sitting between them. Looked up from germline, CDR1 is KGHSH and CDR2 is LQKENI. CDR3 size: 15 residues. Here the CDR3 DNA reads TGTGCCAGCTCACTTTTTCAGGGAGGGGACACTGAAGCTTTCTTT. Amino acid sequence: CASSLFQGGDTEAFF.

CDR3 in DNA: TGTGCCAGCAGCCAAATACGGACAGGGGGCAGGAACGAGCAGTACTTC. This gives the protein CASSQIRTGGRNEQYF. V and J are TRBV5-6 and TRBJ2-7; 11 bases are shared with TRBD1. The CDR3 loop spans 16 amino acids. The germline gives CDR1 SGHDT, CDR2 YYEEEE. V shed 4 bases, J shed 5 bases, and the junction held 11 bases outside the gene matches.

The chain uses TRBV2 and TRBJ1-2; 7 bases map to TRBD1. Germline values: CDR1 SNHLY, CDR2 FYNNEI. The CDR3 length is 17 residues. With V trimmed by 6 bases and J by 0 bases, 13 bases remained unmatched. The CDR3 protein is CASSDPGQADTNYGYTF. The DNA for the CDR3 is TGTGCCAGCAGCGACCCCGGACAGGCCGACACTAACTATGGCTACACCTTC.

This chain joins TRBV19 and TRBJ2-2; D is possibly TRBD2 (6 bases). Trimming took off 6 bases at V and 0 bases at J, with 14 bases between the two ends. Germline CDR1 is LNHDA and CDR2 is SQIVND (reference sequence). This CDR3 comprises 16 residues. The CDR3 coding sequence is TGTGCCAGTAGCACCATACTAGCAGCGAACACCGGGGAGCTGTTTTTT. Amino acids: CASSTILAANTGELFF.

The J gene is TRBJ1-1, the V gene TRBV19; the match to TRBD1 covers 8 bases. Germline CDR1 reads LNHDA; CDR2 reads SQIVND (reference sequence). V shed 5 bases and J 3 bases; nucleotides not matched to a gene: 8. CDR3 length: 15 amino acids. This CDR3 is CASSGWEQGDTEAFF. DNA of the CDR3: TGTGCCAGTAGTGGTTGGGAACAGGGGGACACTGAAGCTTTCTTT.

On this clone: A much more abundant neighbour one base away suggests this may be a read error. V gene TRBV28 combines with J gene TRBJ1-5; D call uncertain. Between the trimmed V and J ends, which lost 1 base and 6 bases, there was a span of 4 bases. Germline V gene sequence: CDR1 MDHEN, CDR2 SYDVKM. CDR3 length: 12 residues. The CDR3 DNA reads TGTGCCAGCAGTTTATTGGGTCAGCCCCAGCATTTT. Its translation: CASSLLGQPQHF.

This chain connects TRBV7-9 to TRBJ1-4, with D maybe TRBD1 (6 bases). Germline V CDR1 and CDR2: SEHNR, FQNEAQ (reference sequence). V lost 1 base and J lost 7, with 13 bases in between. This CDR3 has 15 amino acids. CDR3 amino acids: CASSLDLGGREKLFF. In DNA, the CDR3 is TGTGCCAGCAGCTTAGATTTGGGGGGCCGTGAAAAACTGTTTTTT.

The chain's CDR3 is CASSWGQGTNEQFF. The CDR3, as DNA: TGTGCCAGCAGCTGGGGACAGGGTACCAATGAGCAGTTCTTC. The rearrangement uses TRBV5-4 and TRBJ2-1, with 9 bases fitting TRBD1. Germline lookup yields CDR1 SGHNT and CDR2 YYREEE (reference sequence). This CDR3 has 14 residues. The V segment lost 3 bases and the J segment 6 bases; nucleotides outside the gene matches: 4.

This chain joins TRBV30 and TRBJ1-4; D is unresolved. The germline V gene has CDR1 GTSNPN and CDR2 SVGIG (reference sequence). The CDR3 runs 13 residues. The V gene lost 2 bases and the J gene lost 4 bases, with 8 bases spanning the gap. The CDR3 is CAWSWSVNEKLFF. The DNA for the CDR3 is TGTGCCTGGAGTTGGTCGGTTAATGAAAAACTGTTTTTT.

There are a few counts of this clone. The rearrangement links TRBV10-3 to TRBJ1-3, with TRBD1 as a possible D gene (5 bases). The CDR3 length is 15 residues. Germline CDR1 ENHRY, CDR2 SYGVKD. V dropped 4 bases and J dropped 0 bases, with 10 bases sitting between them. The CDR3 is CAISGQPISGNTIYF. CDR3 nucleotides: TGTGCCATCAGTGGACAGCCCATCTCTGGAAACACCATATATTTT.